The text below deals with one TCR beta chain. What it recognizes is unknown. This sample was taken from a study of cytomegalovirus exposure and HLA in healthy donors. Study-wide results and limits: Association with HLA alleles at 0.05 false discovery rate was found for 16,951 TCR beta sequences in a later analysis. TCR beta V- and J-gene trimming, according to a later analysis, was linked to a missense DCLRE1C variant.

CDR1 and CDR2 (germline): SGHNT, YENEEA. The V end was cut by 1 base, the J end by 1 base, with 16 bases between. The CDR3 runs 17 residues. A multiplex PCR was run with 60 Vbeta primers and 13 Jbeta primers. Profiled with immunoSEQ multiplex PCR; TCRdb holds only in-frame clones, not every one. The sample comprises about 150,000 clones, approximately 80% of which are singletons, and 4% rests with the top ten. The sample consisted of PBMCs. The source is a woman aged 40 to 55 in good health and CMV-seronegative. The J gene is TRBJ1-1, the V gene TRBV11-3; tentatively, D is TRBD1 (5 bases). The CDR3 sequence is CASSLGRGSFQNTEAFF. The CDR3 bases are TGTGCCAGCAGCTTAGGAAGGGGCTCATTTCAGAACACTGAAGCTTTCTTT.